Included here is one TCR beta chain sequence, with context. Time point in this sample: pretreatment peripheral blood. Libraries were prepared by immunoSEQ multiplex PCR; TCRdb keeps only in-frame clonotypes and omits some of them. The sample comprises about 95,000 clones, around nine tenths of which are singletons, and more than 1.5% rests with the top ten. This record comes from a study of PD-L1 blockade in urothelial cancer. The origin of this receptor is a man aged 55-75 years with urothelial cancer. The sequencing used PBMCs, collected around atezolizumab (anti-PD-L1) treatment.

CDR3 residues: CASSRADYGYTF. Written as DNA, the CDR3 is TGTGCCAGCAGCAGGGCTGACTATGGCTACACCTTC. The chain couples TRBV6-5 to TRBJ1-2, with D possibly being TRBD1 (5 bases). The CDR3 covers 12 residues. V lost 6 bases, J lost 3 bases, and 8 bases lay in between. Germline assignment: CDR1 MNHEY and CDR2 SVGAGI.